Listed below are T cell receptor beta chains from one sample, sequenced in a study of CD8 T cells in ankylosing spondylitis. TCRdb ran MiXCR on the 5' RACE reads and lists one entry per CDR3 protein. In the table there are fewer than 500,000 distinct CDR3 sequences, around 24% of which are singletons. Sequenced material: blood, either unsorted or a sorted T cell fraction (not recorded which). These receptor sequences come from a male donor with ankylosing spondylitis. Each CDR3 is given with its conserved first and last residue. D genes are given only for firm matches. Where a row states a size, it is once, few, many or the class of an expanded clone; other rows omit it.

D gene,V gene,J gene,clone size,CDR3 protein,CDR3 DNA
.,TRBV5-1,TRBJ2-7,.,CASSFRGVMYEQYF,TGCGCCAGCAGCTTCAGGGGAGTTATGTACGAGCAGTACTTC
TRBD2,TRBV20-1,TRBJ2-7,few,CSALEPSGSYEQYF,TGCAGTGCGTTAGAACCTAGCGGCTCCTACGAGCAGTACTTC
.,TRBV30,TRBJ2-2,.,CAWSLSARVEDTGELFF,TGTGCCTGGAGTCTTAGCGCAAGAGTTGAGGACACCGGGGAGCTGTTTTTT
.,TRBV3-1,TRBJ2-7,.,CAGSQVGGSSYEQYF,TGTGCCGGCAGCCAAGTCGGGGGAAGCTCCTACGAGCAGTACTTC
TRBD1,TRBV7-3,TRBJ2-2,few,CASSLGQGAVTGELFF,TGTGCCAGCAGCTTAGGACAGGGGGCGGTCACCGGGGAGCTGTTTTTT
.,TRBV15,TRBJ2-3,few,CATSREWGRTDTQYF,TGTGCCACCAGCAGAGAGTGGGGCAGGACAGATACGCAGTATTTT
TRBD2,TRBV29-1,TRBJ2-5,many,CSVEVLAAGARETQYF,TGCAGCGTTGAAGTTCTCGCGGCGGGAGCAAGGGAGACCCAGTACTTC
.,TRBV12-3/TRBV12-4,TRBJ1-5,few,CASSLMGPGQPQHF,TGTGCCAGCAGTTTAATGGGACCCGGTCAGCCCCAGCATTTT
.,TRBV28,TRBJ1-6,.,CAISRQPFSYNSPLHF,TGTGCCATCTCAAGACAGCCCTTCTCCTATAATTCACCCCTCCACTTT
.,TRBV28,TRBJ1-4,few,CASSLEGLTNEKLFF,TGTGCCAGCAGTTTAGAAGGTTTAACTAATGAAAAACTGTTTTTT
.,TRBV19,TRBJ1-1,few,CASSIQRDRWTEAFF,TGTGCCAGTAGTATTCAGAGGGACCGGTGGACTGAAGCTTTCTTT
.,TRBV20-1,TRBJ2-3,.,CSARYLPGTDTQYF,TGCAGTGCTAGGTACTTGCCTGGCACAGATACGCAGTATTTT
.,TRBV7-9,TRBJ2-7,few,CATGIGSYEQYF,TGTGCCACAGGGATCGGCTCCTACGAGCAGTACTTC
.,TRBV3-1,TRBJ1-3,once,CASSLASSGNTIYF,TGTGCCAGCAGCCTGGCAAGCTCTGGAAACACCATATATTTT
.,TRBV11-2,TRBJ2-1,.,CASSLGTGLTYNEQFF,TGTGCCAGCAGCTTGGGGACGGGCCTAACCTACAATGAGCAGTTCTTC
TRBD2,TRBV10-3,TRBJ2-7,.,CAISPAGETYEQYF,TGTGCCATCAGTCCAGCGGGAGAAACCTACGAGCAGTACTTC
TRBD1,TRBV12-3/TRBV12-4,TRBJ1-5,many,CASSSGTGALSSNQPQHF,TGTGCCAGCAGTTCCGGGACAGGGGCGTTGTCCAGCAATCAGCCCCAGCATTTT
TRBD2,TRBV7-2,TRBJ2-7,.,CASSSTQAGVGEQYF,TGTGCCAGCAGCTCTACCCAAGCGGGAGTAGGCGAGCAGTACTTC
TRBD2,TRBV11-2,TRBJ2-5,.,CASSPGTSGGRETQYF,TGTGCCAGCAGCCCGGGGACTAGCGGGGGCCGGGAGACCCAGTACTTC
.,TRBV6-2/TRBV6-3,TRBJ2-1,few,CASSSGGGGSYNEQFF,TGTGCCAGCAGTTCGGGGGGAGGGGGCTCCTACAATGAGCAGTTCTTC
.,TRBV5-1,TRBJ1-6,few,CASSFVSDNVGSPLHF,TGCGCCAGCAGCTTCGTCTCCGATAATGTTGGTTCACCCCTCCACTTT
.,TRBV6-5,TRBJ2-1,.,CASRYAEGGSRNEQFF,TGTGCCAGCAGGTACGCAGAGGGGGGATCTAGAAATGAGCAGTTCTTC
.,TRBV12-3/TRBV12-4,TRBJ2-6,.,CASSPKPGRTSGANVLTF,TGTGCCAGCAGTCCCAAACCGGGACGGACCTCTGGGGCCAACGTCCTGACTTTC
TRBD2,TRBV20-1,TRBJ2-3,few,CSARSYLAAFTDTQYF,TGCAGTGCTAGATCGTACCTAGCGGCCTTCACAGATACGCAGTATTTT
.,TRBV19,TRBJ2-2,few,CASSIGRQNTGELFF,TGTGCCAGTAGTATAGGACGGCAGAACACCGGGGAGCTGTTTTTT
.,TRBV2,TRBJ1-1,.,CASSVNGPQPEAFF,TGTGCCAGCAGTGTGAACGGGCCCCAGCCTGAAGCTTTCTTT
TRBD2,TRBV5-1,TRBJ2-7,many,CASSYTSGRNYEQYF,TGCGCCAGCAGCTACACTAGCGGGAGAAACTACGAGCAGTACTTC
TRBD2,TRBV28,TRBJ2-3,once,CASDLAGRTDTQYF,TGTGCCAGCGATTTAGCGGGGAGGACGGATACGCAGTATTTT
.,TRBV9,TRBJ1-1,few,CASSVAQGMGTEAFF,TGTGCCAGCAGCGTAGCTCAGGGGATGGGCACTGAAGCTTTCTTT
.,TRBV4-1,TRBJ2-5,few,CASSQGFLEETQYF,TGCGCCAGCAGCCAAGGCTTCCTAGAAGAGACCCAGTACTTC
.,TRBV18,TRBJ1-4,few,CASSPGRRTNEKLFF,TGTGCCAGCTCACCGGGGCGCCGGACTAATGAAAAACTGTTTTTT
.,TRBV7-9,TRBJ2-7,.,CASSLVTLGHEQYF,TGTGCCAGCAGCTTAGTGACCCTAGGTCACGAGCAGTACTTC
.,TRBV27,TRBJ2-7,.,CASPHGGYEQYF,TGTGCCAGCCCCCACGGGGGTTACGAGCAGTACTTC
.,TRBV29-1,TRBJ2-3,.,CSVVGGAGYTDTQYF,TGCAGCGTTGTGGGGGGGGCGGGATACACAGATACGCAGTATTTT
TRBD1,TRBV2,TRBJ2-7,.,CASNRDRGSYEQYF,TGTGCCAGCAACCGGGACAGGGGTTCCTACGAGCAGTACTTC
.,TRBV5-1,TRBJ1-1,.,CASSLARTNTEAFF,TGCGCCAGCAGCTTGGCAAGGACCAACACTGAAGCTTTCTTT
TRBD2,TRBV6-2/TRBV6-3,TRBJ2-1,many,CASDRTSGDNEQFF,TGTGCCAGCGATCGGACTAGCGGGGACAATGAGCAGTTCTTC
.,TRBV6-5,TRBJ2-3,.,CASKSWDTQYF,TGTGCCAGCAAGTCCTGGGATACGCAGTATTTT
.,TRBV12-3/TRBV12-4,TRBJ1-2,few,CASSLNRVNYGYTF,TGTGCCAGCAGTTTAAACAGGGTTAACTATGGCTACACCTTC
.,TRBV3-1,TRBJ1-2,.,CASSHLGPGTYGYTF,TGTGCCAGCAGCCACTTGGGACCCGGAACCTATGGCTACACCTTC
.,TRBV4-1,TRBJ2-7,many,CASSQGPLRSYEQYF,TGCGCCAGCAGCCAAGGCCCTTTGCGGAGCTACGAGCAGTACTTC
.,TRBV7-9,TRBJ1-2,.,CASSPGTTYGYTF,TGTGCCAGCAGTCCCGGGACAACCTATGGCTACACCTTC
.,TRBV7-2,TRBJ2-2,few,CASSVGLLNTGELFF,TGTGCCAGCAGCGTGGGCCTGTTGAACACCGGGGAGCTGTTTTTT
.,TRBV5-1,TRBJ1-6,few,CASTAGMGNSPLHF,TGCGCCAGCACCGCCGGGATGGGAAATTCACCCCTCCACTTT
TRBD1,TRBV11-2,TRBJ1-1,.,CASSGYRGQGAEAFF,TGTGCCAGCAGCGGATACCGGGGACAGGGTGCTGAAGCTTTCTTT
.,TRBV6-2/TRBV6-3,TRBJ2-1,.,CASTAGSYNEQFF,TGTGCCAGCACCGCTGGGTCCTACAATGAGCAGTTCTTC
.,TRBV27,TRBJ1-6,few,CASSLGYPSPLHF,TGTGCCAGCAGTTTGGGGTATCCTTCACCCCTCCACTTT
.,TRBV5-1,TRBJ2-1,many,CASSLPTLYNEQFF,TGCGCCAGCAGCTTGCCGACCTTATACAATGAGCAGTTCTTC
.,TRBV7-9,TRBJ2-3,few,CASSLGGETDTQYF,TGTGCCAGCAGCTTAGGGGGTGAGACAGATACGCAGTATTTT
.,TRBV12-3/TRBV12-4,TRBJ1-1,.,CASSLLGVGFMNTEAFF,TGTGCCAGCAGTTTACTTGGTGTAGGTTTCATGAACACTGAAGCTTTCTTT